These 28 T cell receptor beta chains were all obtained from the same sample, sequenced in a study of T cell responses to AZD1222 COVID-19 vaccine. Data came from immunoSEQ multiplex PCR; TCRdb stores just in-frame clones and leaves some out. Of roughly 190,000 clones in the sample, about 89% were seen once. Sample: peripheral blood, taken 28 days after the second AZD1222 dose. These receptors were obtained from an adult who received the AZD1222 COVID-19 vaccine.

The chain uses TRBV27 and TRBJ1-1; D perhaps matches TRBD1 (5 bases). Trimming took 3 bases from V and 5 from J, leaving 16 bases between them. Germline CDR1 and CDR2: MNHEY and SMNVEV (reference sequence). This CDR3 contains 15 residues. CDR3 sequence (DNA): TGTGCCAGCAGTTTCAGGAGGGGAGTAGGGACTGAAGCTTTCTTT. It yields the protein CASSFRRGVGTEAFF.

This chain joins TRBV5-1 and TRBJ2-2, with TRBD1 matching over 7 bases. The V gene end was trimmed by 4 bases and the J gene end by 5 bases; junction bases not matched to a gene: 5. Looked up from germline, CDR1 is SGHRS and CDR2 is YFSETQ. This CDR3 spans 14 amino acids. The chain's CDR3 is CASSPRGKTGELFF. The CDR3 DNA reads as TGCGCCAGCAGCCCCAGGGGGAAGACCGGGGAGCTGTTTTTT.

With regard to this clone: A junction end diverges from the germline sequence, so it may reflect a read error. This sequence joins TRBV5-1 and TRBJ2-7; tentatively, D is TRBD2 (6 bases). The CDR3 loop spans 13 amino acids. Germline values: CDR1 SGHRS, CDR2 YFSETQ. CDR3 in DNA: TGCGCTAGCAGCTTGTCGACTAGCTACGAGCAGTACTTC. This sequence encodes CASSLSTSYEQYF.

This chain uses TRBV10-1 with TRBJ2-3; tentative D call: TRBD1 (6 bases). The CDR3 consists of 14 residues. Trimming shortened V by 5 bases and J by 0 bases, and 9 bases separated the two germline ends. Germline values: CDR1 WNHNN, CDR2 SYGVQD (reference sequence). CDR3 sequence reads: CASSLDRSTDTQYF. Here the CDR3 DNA reads TGCGCCAGCAGTCTGGACAGAAGCACAGATACGCAGTATTTT.

The chain has TRBV9 and TRBJ2-7, with unresolved D. Germline CDR1 is SGDLS and CDR2 is YYNGEE. V was cut by 3 bases and J by 0 bases, with 10 bases left in between. The CDR3 loop spans 14 amino acids. The CDR3 loop is CASSAPRSSYEQYF. The CDR3 DNA sequence: TGTGCCAGCAGCGCCCCCAGGAGCTCCTACGAGCAGTACTTC.

The chain has TRBV28 and TRBJ1-5, with a possible D match to TRBD1 (5 bases). The CDR3 runs 14 residues. V lost 7 bases, J lost 7 bases, and 17 bases lay in between. The germline V gene encodes CDR1 MDHEN and CDR2 SYDVKM. The CDR3, as DNA: TGTGCCAGCATTGAGGGGCGGATAGGCCAGCCCCAGCATTTT. It encodes CASIEGRIGQPQHF.

The V gene is TRBV29-1, the J gene TRBJ2-2, with D perhaps being TRBD1 or TRBD2 (5 bases each). CDR1 and CDR2 from the germline V gene are SQVTM and ANQGSEA. The CDR3 consists of 16 residues. V gave up 0 bases and J gave up 3 bases, with 14 bases separating them. The CDR3 sequence is CSVEDSGTAYTGELFF. The CDR3 DNA reads TGCAGCGTTGAAGATTCCGGGACGGCCTACACCGGGGAGCTGTTTTTT.

The J gene is TRBJ2-2, the V gene TRBV5-1; D is perhaps TRBD1 or TRBD2 (5 bases each). CDR1 SGHRS and CDR2 YFSETQ come from the germline V gene. The V gene lost 0 bases and the J gene lost 0 bases, with 12 bases spanning the gap. The CDR3 has 17 residues. CDR3 in DNA: TGCGCCAGCAGCTTGGTTTCTGGGGGATCGAACACCGGGGAGCTGTTTTTT. It specifies CASSLVSGGSNTGELFF.

The rearrangement joins TRBV28 to TRBJ1-1, with 7 positions matching TRBD1. The V and J ends lost 4 bases and 0 bases, in that order; junction bases with no gene match: 8. Per germline, CDR1 MDHEN and CDR2 SYDVKM. The CDR3 contains 16 residues. This chain's CDR3 is CASSSFPGTVNTEAFF. DNA for the CDR3: TGTGCCAGCAGTTCATTCCCCGGGACAGTGAACACTGAAGCTTTCTTT.

The count of this clone is one. CDR3 amino acids: CASTRLAGPREFF. The DNA of the CDR3 is TGTGCCAGCACCCGACTAGCGGGGCCTAGGGAGTTCTTC. The chain has TRBV28 and TRBJ2-1; 11 nucleotides match TRBD2. CDR1 is MDHEN, CDR2 SYDVKM, per germline. The CDR3 is 13 residues long. Trimming at V came to 7 bases and at J to 14 bases, leaving 10 bases not matched to a gene.

This chain links TRBV4-3 with TRBJ2-7; either TRBD1 or TRBD2 may supply D (5 bases each). Germline CDR1 LGHNA, CDR2 YSLEER. CDR3 length: 16 residues. The V and J ends lost 6 bases and 6 bases respectively, with 24 bases between them. The CDR3 DNA follows: TGCGCCAGCAGTCAGGTTCGAGGCGGTGATGGGGGCGAGCAGTACTTC. Encoded protein: CASSQVRGGDGGEQYF.

The genes are TRBV6-5 and TRBJ1-1; the D gene is possibly TRBD1 (6 bases). The CDR3 spans 13 residues. Germline assignment: CDR1 MNHEY and CDR2 SVGAGI. Trimming took 2 bases from V and 8 from J, leaving 12 bases between them. CDR3: CASSYGAGGEAFF. CDR3 DNA: TGTGCCAGCAGTTACGGGGCTGGGGGCGAAGCTTTCTTT.

This chain connects TRBV12-3 or TRBV12-4 to TRBJ2-2; D perhaps matches TRBD1 (6 bases). V was pared by 6 bases and J by 5 bases, with 10 bases between. This CDR3 spans 13 amino acids. The CDR3 bases are TGTGCCAGCAGACCTACAGGGACCGGGGAGCTGTTTTTT. Its translation: CASRPTGTGELFF.

CDR3 in amino acids: CASSYSGQGWGEQFF. The DNA for the CDR3 is TGTGCCAGCAGTTACTCGGGGCAGGGATGGGGTGAGCAGTTCTTC. The V and J genes are TRBV6-5 and TRBJ2-1; perhaps TRBD1 as D (5 bases). Between the trimmed V and J ends, which lost 0 bases and 9 bases, there was a span of 15 bases. The germline V gene has CDR1 MNHEY and CDR2 SVGAGI. The CDR3 spans 15 residues.

This chain joins TRBV5-1 and TRBJ1-2, with D hard to call. Germline CDR1 reads SGHRS; CDR2 reads YFSETQ. V lost 3 bases, J lost 8 bases, and 14 bases lay in between. The CDR3 spans 13 residues. CDR3 region: CASSWVVKDGYTF. CDR3 DNA: TGCGCCAGCAGCTGGGTTGTCAAAGACGGCTACACCTTC.

The V call is TRBV7-3, the J call TRBJ2-2; 8 nucleotides agree with TRBD1. Unmatched junction bases numbered 17, after V lost 5 bases and J lost 3 bases. This CDR3 has 19 residues. Per the germline V gene, CDR1 is SGHTA and CDR2 is FQGTGA. This chain's CDR3 is CASSQPTTDRGRHTGELFF. The CDR3 DNA is TGTGCCAGCAGCCAACCAACGACTGACAGGGGCCGGCACACCGGGGAGCTGTTTTTT.

This rearrangement joins TRBV9 to TRBJ1-6; TRBD1 matches 8 bases. Germline V lookup: CDR1 SGDLS, CDR2 YYNGEE. The V segment lost 3 bases and the J segment 8 bases; nucleotides outside the gene matches: 7. This CDR3 region has 15 residues. The CDR3 sequence is CASSETSRGHSPLHF. The DNA of the CDR3 is TGTGCCAGCAGCGAAACCAGCAGGGGGCATTCACCCCTCCACTTT.

The rearrangement uses TRBV5-6 and TRBJ2-2, with TRBD2 matching 16 bases. CDR1 is SGHDT and CDR2 is YYEEEE in the germline V gene. CDR3 length: 17 residues. After removal of 4 bases from V and 6 bases from J, the junction contained 6 bases not matched to a gene. The CDR3 here is CASSRGLAGGPAGELFF. The CDR3 DNA is TGTGCCAGCAGCAGGGGACTAGCGGGAGGGCCCGCCGGGGAGCTGTTTTTT.

The chain joins TRBV6-5 to TRBJ2-1; D is uncertain. Germline values: CDR1 MNHEY, CDR2 SVGAGI. The V end lost 2 bases, the J end lost 9 bases, and 11 bases lay between the germline ends. The CDR3 is 13 amino acids. The DNA for the CDR3 is TGTGCCAGCAGTTACGAGGCGGTCGGTGAGCAGTTCTTC. Residues: CASSYEAVGEQFF.

This chain connects TRBV19 to TRBJ1-6, with D perhaps TRBD1 (5 bases). The CDR3 has 15 amino acids. The V and J ends lost 9 bases and 6 bases respectively, with 18 bases between them. The germline gives CDR1 LNHDA, CDR2 SQIVND (reference sequence). The CDR3 protein is CASSREWSFNSPLHF. The CDR3 bases are TGTGCCAGCTCCAGGGAATGGTCTTTTAATTCACCCCTCCACTTT. Variable domain in full (rest from reference TRBV19 and TRBJ1-6): DGGITQSPKYLFRKEGQNVTLSCEQNLNHDAMYWYRQDPGQGLRLIYYSQIVNDFQKGDIAEGYSVSREKKESFPLTVTSAQKNPTAFYLCASSREWSFNSPLHFGNGTRLTVT.

V is TRBV4-2 and J is TRBJ2-1; perhaps TRBD2 as D (5 bases). V shed 0 bases and J shed 2 bases, with 11 bases lying between them. Germline-derived CDR1 and CDR2 are LGHNA and YNFKEQ. The CDR3 extends over 16 amino acids. The CDR3 protein is CASSQDPAVTYNEQFF. The CDR3 DNA sequence: TGTGCCAGCAGCCAAGACCCAGCGGTCACCTACAATGAGCAGTTCTTC.

The V call is TRBV18, the J call TRBJ2-1, with 7 bases fitting TRBD1. Per germline, CDR1 KGHSH and CDR2 LQKENI. This CDR3 is built from 16 residues. Trimming removed 2 bases from V and 0 bases from J; junction bases left unmatched: 4. The CDR3 sequence is CASSPVGQPSYNEQFF. The CDR3 region has the DNA TGTGCCAGCTCACCAGTGGGACAGCCCTCCTACAATGAGCAGTTCTTC.

This clone has just one count. The chain uses TRBV11-2 and TRBJ1-6; D remains unclear. V lost 1 base to trimming and J lost 6 bases, with 10 bases between them. This CDR3 has 15 residues. The germline CDR1 and CDR2 sequences are SGHAT and FQNNGV. The CDR3 sequence is CASSLGFGVNSPLHF. CDR3 DNA sequence: TGTGCCAGCAGCTTAGGTTTTGGGGTTAATTCACCCCTCCACTTT.

V and J are TRBV6-4 and TRBJ1-1; D gene uncertain. This CDR3 has 15 residues. The ends were cut back, 2 bases at V and 7 bases at J, with 17 bases in the middle. Germline V CDR1 and CDR2: MRHNA, SNTAGT. CDR3 sequence reads: CASSDPKTDLREAFF. CDR3 bases: TGTGCCAGCAGTGACCCAAAGACGGATTTGCGTGAAGCTTTCTTT.

This CDR3 reads CASSPPGLDEQFF. The CDR3 region has the DNA TGTGCCAGCAGCCCTCCGGGGCTGGATGAGCAGTTCTTC. The chain recombines TRBV3-1 (or the pseudogene TRBV3-2) with TRBJ2-1; D could derive from TRBD1 or TRBD2 (5 bases each). Germline CDR1 LGHDT, CDR2 YNNKEL (reference sequence). The germline V and J ends were trimmed by 4 bases and 8 bases, with 12 bases remaining between them. This CDR3 has 13 residues.

The genes are TRBV11-3 and TRBJ2-2; D is unresolved. The CDR3 runs 11 residues. Germline lookup yields CDR1 SGHNT and CDR2 YENEEA. V dropped 3 bases and J dropped 6 bases, with 2 bases sitting between them. CDR3 amino acids: CASSFAGELFF. The CDR3 DNA sequence: TGTGCCAGCAGCTTTGCCGGGGAGCTGTTTTTT.

This chain links TRBV7-2 with TRBJ2-3; 12 nucleotides agree with TRBD2. J lost 2 bases, V lost 3 bases, and 6 bases had no gene match. Germline values: CDR1 SGHTA, CDR2 FQGNSA. CDR3 length: 17 amino acids. CDR3 region: CASSFIGLAGYTDTQYF. The DNA of the CDR3 is TGTGCCAGCAGCTTCATAGGACTAGCGGGATACACAGATACGCAGTATTTT.

This clone appeared a single time. The genes are TRBV6-2 or TRBV6-3 and TRBJ2-5, with 14 bases fitting TRBD2. Germline trimming cut 5 bases from V and 2 bases from J; bases unmatched to any gene: 4. Germline V CDR1 and CDR2: MNHEY, SVGEGT. The CDR3 extends over 16 amino acids. The CDR3 DNA follows: TGTGCCAGCAGTAAAGGACTAGCGGGAGGACAAGAGACCCAGTACTTC. It encodes CASSKGLAGGQETQYF.